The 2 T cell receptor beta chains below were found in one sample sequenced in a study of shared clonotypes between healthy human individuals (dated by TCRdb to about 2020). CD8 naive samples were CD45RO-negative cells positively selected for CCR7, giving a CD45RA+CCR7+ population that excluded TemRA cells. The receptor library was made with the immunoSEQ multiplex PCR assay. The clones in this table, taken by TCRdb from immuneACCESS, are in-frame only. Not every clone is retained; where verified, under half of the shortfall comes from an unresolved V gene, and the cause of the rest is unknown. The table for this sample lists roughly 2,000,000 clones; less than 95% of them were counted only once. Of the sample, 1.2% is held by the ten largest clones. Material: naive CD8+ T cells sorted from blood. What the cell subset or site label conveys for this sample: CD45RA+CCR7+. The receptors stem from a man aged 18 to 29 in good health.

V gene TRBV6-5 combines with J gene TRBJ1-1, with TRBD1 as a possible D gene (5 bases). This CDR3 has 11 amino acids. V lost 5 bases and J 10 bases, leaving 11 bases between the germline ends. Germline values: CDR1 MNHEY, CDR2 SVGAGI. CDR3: CASSTGPVAFF. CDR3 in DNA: TGTGCCAGCAGTACGGGACCGGTAGCTTTCTTT.

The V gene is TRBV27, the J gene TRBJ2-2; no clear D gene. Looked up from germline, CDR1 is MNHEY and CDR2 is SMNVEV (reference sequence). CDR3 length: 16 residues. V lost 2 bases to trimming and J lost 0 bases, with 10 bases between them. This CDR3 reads CASSLSDLANTGELFF. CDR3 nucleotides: TGTGCCAGCAGTTTAAGCGACTTAGCGAACACCGGGGAGCTGTTTTTT.